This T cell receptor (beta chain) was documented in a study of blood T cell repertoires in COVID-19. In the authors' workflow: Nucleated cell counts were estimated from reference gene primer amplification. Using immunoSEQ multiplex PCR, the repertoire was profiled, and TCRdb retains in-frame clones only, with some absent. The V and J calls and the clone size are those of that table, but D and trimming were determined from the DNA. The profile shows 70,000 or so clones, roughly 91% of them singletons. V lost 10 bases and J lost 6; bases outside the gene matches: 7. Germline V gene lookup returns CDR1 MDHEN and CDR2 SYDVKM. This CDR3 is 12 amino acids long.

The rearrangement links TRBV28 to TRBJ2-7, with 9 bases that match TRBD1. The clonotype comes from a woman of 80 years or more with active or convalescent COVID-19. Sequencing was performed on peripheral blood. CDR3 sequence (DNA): TGTGCCACCCGGACAGGGGTCCCCGAGCAGTACTTC. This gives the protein CATRTGVPEQYF.